This T cell receptor (beta chain) derives from a study of T cell clonotyping in hematopoietic cell transplantation. Study-level information: Recipient samples before transplant were obtained post-cytoreduction.

The assay was immunoSEQ multiplex PCR, and TCRdb's table has in-frame clones only and misses some. This sample yields 30,000 to 40,000 clones, of which 95% are seen a single time; around 1.5% belongs to the top ten. This clone has only one observation. The antigen is not known. Points from the study as a whole: Few recipient clonotypes overlapped donors; over 95% were de novo at given depth.

V lost 1 base and J 8 bases, leaving 2 bases between the germline ends. Germline values: CDR1 MNHNS, CDR2 SASEGT. The CDR3 is 11 residues long. Sample time point: recipient sample about 28 days before transplant, after cytoreduction. This TCR came from a man aged 35 to 55 with chronic myeloid leukemia. Some clones in this sample may be carry-over from other donors' samples. Sequencing was performed on peripheral blood mononuclear cells, taken before stem cell transplant. This sequence joins TRBV6-1 and TRBJ1-4; D is undetermined. The CDR3 bases are TGTGCCAGCAGTGAAGTGGAAAAACTGTTTTTT. It yields the protein CASSEVEKLFF.